Listed below are T cell receptor beta chains from one sample, sequenced in a study of blood T cell repertoires in COVID-19. Profiling relied on immunoSEQ multiplex PCR, and the TCRdb table lists in-frame clones only, not all of them. The repertoire holds hundreds of thousands of clones, with about nine tenths as singletons. The sequenced sample was peripheral blood. These receptors all stem from a woman in her 30s with active or convalescent COVID-19. Both conserved end residues are part of each CDR3. A D gene is named only where the DNA matches it firmly. Size tells how often a clone was seen (once, few, many) or the class of an expanded clone, and some rows leave it out.

V gene	D gene	J gene	clone size	CDR3 DNA	CDR3 protein
TRBV4-1	NA	TRBJ1-3	once	TGCGCCAGCAGCCAAGAGGGCCACTCCTCTGGAAACACCATATATTTT	CASSQEGHSSGNTIYF
TRBV12-3/TRBV12-4	NA	TRBJ1-1	NA	TGTGCCAGCAGTTTTAGTGAGAACACTGAAGCTTTCTTT	CASSFSENTEAFF
TRBV12-3/TRBV12-4	NA	TRBJ1-3	NA	TGTGCCAGCAGCGGACAGCTGGGAAACACCATATATTTT	CASSGQLGNTIYF
TRBV13	NA	TRBJ2-7	NA	TGTGCCAGCAGCTTAGGGGACACCGAGAAGCAGTACTTC	CASSLGDTEKQYF
TRBV11-2	NA	TRBJ2-5	NA	TGTGCCAGCAGCGGAGGACAGCGCCTTGGGGAGACCCAGTACTTC	CASSGGQRLGETQYF
TRBV4-1	TRBD1	TRBJ2-5	NA	TGCGCCAGCAGCCAACAGGGACAGGGGCCTCAAGAGACCCAGTACTTC	CASSQQGQGPQETQYF
TRBV5-4	NA	TRBJ1-1	NA	TGTGCCAGCAGCCGACACAGCTTCAACACTGAAGCTTTCTTT	CASSRHSFNTEAFF
TRBV7-6	TRBD1	TRBJ2-2	NA	TGTGCCAGCAGCTCAGGGACAGGTCCCACCGGGGAGCTGTTTTTT	CASSSGTGPTGELFF
TRBV27	TRBD1	TRBJ2-1	NA	TGTGCCAGTAAGGGGGGACAGGGGGGCTACAATGAGCAGTTCTTC	CASKGGQGGYNEQFF
TRBV5-1	NA	TRBJ1-1	once	TGCGCCAGCAGCGCCGGGGGGATGAACACTGAAGCTTTCTTT	CASSAGGMNTEAFF
TRBV29-1	NA	TRBJ1-2	NA	TGCAGCGTTGAAGACGGGGGTCGATTCTATGGCTACACCTTC	CSVEDGGRFYGYTF
TRBV5-4	NA	TRBJ1-6	few	TGTGCCAGCAGCTTGCCGTCAGGGAACAATTCACCCCTCCACTTT	CASSLPSGNNSPLHF
TRBV5-4	NA	TRBJ1-6	NA	TGTGCCAGCAGCTTGAGTGGGACACCCTTGGTCCTCCACTTT	CASSLSGTPLVLHF
TRBV29-1	TRBD2	TRBJ2-2	NA	TGCAGCGTCGTGACTGGGACTAGCGGGAGCCACGGGGAGCTGTTTTTT	CSVVTGTSGSHGELFF
TRBV7-9	TRBD1	TRBJ2-1	NA	TGTGCCAGCAGCTTCTATCCCTCCACAGGGGACTCCTACAATGAGCAGTTCTTC	CASSFYPSTGDSYNEQFF
TRBV11-2	TRBD1	TRBJ2-7	NA	TGTGCCAGCAGCTCCAACAGGGGTTCGTACGAGCAGTACTTC	CASSSNRGSYEQYF
TRBV18	NA	TRBJ1-1	NA	TGTGCCAGCTCACAGCAGAACACTGAAGCTTTCTTT	CASSQQNTEAFF
TRBV10-1	NA	TRBJ1-2	NA	TGCGCCAGCAGCAGGGGCCTCAACTATGGCTACACCTTC	CASSRGLNYGYTF
TRBV6-5	TRBD1	TRBJ1-2	NA	TGTGCCAGCAGAGACACGACAGGGGGCAATGGCTACACCTTC	CASRDTTGGNGYTF
TRBV2	NA	TRBJ2-3	NA	TGTGCCAGCAGTGTTCTCACAGATACGCAGTATTTT	CASSVLTDTQYF
TRBV15	NA	TRBJ1-1	NA	TGTGCCACCAGCCCCGAAGGGGGTTCCACTGAAGCTTTCTTT	CATSPEGGSTEAFF
TRBV11-2	NA	TRBJ1-2	once	TGTGCCAGCAGCTTAGATCTCGTAGGGGCTGGCTACACCTTC	CASSLDLVGAGYTF
TRBV15	NA	TRBJ1-4	once	TGTGCCACCAGCAGAGGGCAGGCAACTAATGAAAAACTGTTTTTT	CATSRGQATNEKLFF